The rows below give T cell receptor beta chains drawn from one sample of a study of shared clonotypes between healthy human individuals. Here immunoSEQ multiplex PCR was the method, and the copy in TCRdb shows in-frame clones only, minus some. The repertoire holds over a million clones, with roughly 96% as singletons. Sequenced: naive CD4+ T cells sorted from blood. These receptors all come from a young man in good health. Each CDR3 is given with its conserved first and last residue. The order of the fields is J gene, D gene, clone size, V gene, CDR3 length, CDR3 DNA, CDR3 protein. D genes are given only for firm matches. The listing skips clone size in some rows; elsewhere it reads once, few, many or a size class.

TRBJ2-7 . . TRBV5-1 14 TGCGCCAGCAGCTTGGATGGCGGTGCCTACGAGCAGTACTTC CASSLDGGAYEQYF
TRBJ2-2 TRBD2 . TRBV15 13 TGTGCCACCCGGCGGGGGGCGACCGGGGAGCTGTTTTTT CATRRGATGELFF
TRBJ1-4 TRBD1 . TRBV7-9 16 TGTGCCAGCAGCCTAGCCCTGACAGGGGGTAATGAAAAACTGTTTTTT CASSLALTGGNEKLFF
TRBJ2-2 TRBD1 . TRBV28 16 TGTGCCAGCAGTTTATTGTCGACAGGGGGCACCGGGGAGCTGTTTTTT CASSLLSTGGTGELFF
TRBJ2-1 . . TRBV29-1 13 TGCAGCGTCCGTAGCGGCTCCTACAATGAGCAGTTCTTC CSVRSGSYNEQFF
TRBJ2-7 TRBD2 . TRBV11-2 17 TGTGCCAGCAGCTTAGGGGGGACTAGCGGGAGGCGCTACGAGCAGTACTTC CASSLGGTSGRRYEQYF
TRBJ2-2 TRBD2 . TRBV6-4 16 TGTGCCAGCAGTCAAGCGGGAGGGCCGGACACCGGGGAGCTGTTTTTT CASSQAGGPDTGELFF
TRBJ2-7 TRBD2 . TRBV5-1 14 TGCGCCAGCAGCTTGACTAGCGGTTCCTACGAGCAGTACTTC CASSLTSGSYEQYF
TRBJ1-3 . . TRBV2 14 TGTGCCAGCAGTGACAGGGCGGCTGGAAACACCATATATTTT CASSDRAAGNTIYF
TRBJ1-1 . . TRBV4-1 15 TGCGCCAGCAGCCAAGTATGGGGTAGTGTCACTGAAGCTTTCTTT CASSQVWGSVTEAFF
TRBJ2-5 . . TRBV14 14 TGTGCCAGCAGCCAAGTGCAGGAACGAGGGACCCAGTACTTC CASSQVQERGTQYF
TRBJ2-1 TRBD1 once TRBV18 12 TGTGCCAGCTCCCCACAGGGGAATGAGCAGTTCTTC CASSPQGNEQFF
TRBJ1-5 TRBD1 . TRBV10-3 14 TGTGCCATCAGCGAGGACAGGGAACGTCAGCCCCAGCATTTT CAISEDRERQPQHF
TRBJ2-7 . . TRBV7-2 15 TGTGCCAGCAGCTTATCTGTCAGCACCTTTTACGAGCAGTACTTC CASSLSVSTFYEQYF
TRBJ1-5 TRBD1 once TRBV15 18 TGTGCCACCAGCAGAGCCTTTGGAGCCCAGGGGGAGCGTCAGCCCCAGCATTTT CATSRAFGAQGERQPQHF
TRBJ1-2 . . TRBV19 16 TGTGCCAGTAGTACCGAAGCAGGACGGGGGAGCTATGGCTACACCTTC CASSTEAGRGSYGYTF
TRBJ1-2 . . TRBV29-1 12 TGCAGCGTTTTGATATCGAAGAGGGGCTACACCTTC CSVLISKRGYTF
TRBJ1-3 . once TRBV6-6 15 TGTGCCAGCAGTTATCCCAGGGGCACTTCTCACACCATATATTTT CASSYPRGTSHTIYF
TRBJ2-1 TRBD2 . TRBV15 20 TGTGCCACCAGCAGAGCCCTCGGACTAGCGGGAGGGCGCTCCTACAATGAGCAGTTCTTC CATSRALGLAGGRSYNEQFF
TRBJ1-3 . . TRBV5-1 14 TGCGCCAGCAGCCGGGGGGAGACTGGAAACACCATATATTTT CASSRGETGNTIYF
TRBJ1-1 . . TRBV5-1 15 TGCGCCAGCAGCTTGGCCGCGGAGGTTGACACTGAAGCTTTCTTT CASSLAAEVDTEAFF
TRBJ2-7 . . TRBV28 14 TGTGCCAGCAGTTGGAGGGTCCCCACGGACGAGCAGTACTTC CASSWRVPTDEQYF
TRBJ2-5 . . TRBV7-9 11 TGTGCCAGCAGCTCCCAAGAGACCCAGTACTTC CASSSQETQYF
TRBJ2-3 TRBD1 . TRBV5-1 16 TGCGCCAGCAGCTTGGGAGCTAGGGGGCTACGGGATACGCAGTATTTT CASSLGARGLRDTQYF
TRBJ2-3 . . TRBV7-3 14 TGTGCCAGCAGCTTTGGGCCTGTCGGAGATACGCAGTATTTT CASSFGPVGDTQYF
TRBJ2-5 . . TRBV6-4 16 TGTGCCAGCAGTGACTCGGGGTCTCGACTTATGGAGACCCAGTACTTC CASSDSGSRLMETQYF
TRBJ2-7 . once TRBV14 16 TGTGCCAGCAGCCAACAACTCGTGGGTGGGGGCGGCGAGCAGTACTTC CASSQQLVGGGGEQYF
TRBJ2-7 TRBD2 once TRBV14 16 TGTGCCAGCAGCCAAGGCCTAGCGGCGGGCTCCTACGAGCAGTACTTC CASSQGLAAGSYEQYF
TRBJ2-2 . . TRBV13 14 TGTGCCAGCAGCTTAGTCAGCCCGACCGGGGAGCTGTTTTTT CASSLVSPTGELFF
TRBJ2-1 . . TRBV4-1 15 TGCGCCAGCAGCCAAGTGAGTAGCTCCTACAATGAGCAGTTCTTC CASSQVSSSYNEQFF
TRBJ2-3 . . TRBV5-4 14 TGTGCCAGCAGCCCCCGGTCTAGCACAGATACGCAGTATTTT CASSPRSSTDTQYF
TRBJ2-3 TRBD1 . TRBV5-4 17 TGTGCCAGCAGCATGCTGAGGACAGGGGCCAGCACAGATACGCAGTATTTT CASSMLRTGASTDTQYF
TRBJ1-4 . . TRBV28 10 TGTGCCAGCAGAGTACGCAAACTGTTTTTT CASRVRKLFF
TRBJ2-3 . once TRBV21-1 12 TGTGCCAGCAGCCCAAGCACAGATACGCAGTATTTT CASSPSTDTQYF
TRBJ2-1 TRBD1 . TRBV7-9 13 TGTGCCAGCAGGGGGGACAGGGATGGTGAGCAGTTCTTC CASRGDRDGEQFF
TRBJ2-1 . . TRBV29-1 16 TGCAGCGTTGAAATCGGGCGAGGGGCCACCTACAATGAGCAGTTCTTC CSVEIGRGATYNEQFF
TRBJ1-3 . . TRBV18 15 TGTGCCAGCTCACCAGTTTTGGGTTCTGGAAACACCATATATTTT CASSPVLGSGNTIYF
TRBJ1-1 . . TRBV14 16 TGTGCCAGCAGCGCGAACCGGTGGGGGGCATCGAGTGAAGCTTTCTTT CASSANRWGASSEAFF
TRBJ2-3 . . TRBV19 14 TGTGCCAGTAGTGTAGGCATTCGCACAGATACGCAGTATTTT CASSVGIRTDTQYF
TRBJ2-1 TRBD2 . TRBV11-2 15 TGTGCCAGCAGCCCTGGACTAGCGGGATACAATGAGCAGTTCTTC CASSPGLAGYNEQFF